Listed here are 31 T cell receptor beta chains from one sample, sequenced in a study of blood T cell repertoires in COVID-19. Measured with immunoSEQ multiplex PCR; TCRdb has only the in-frame clones, and not every one. The top ten clones hold almost 9.5% of a sample with fewer than 300,000 clones, 88% of them seen once. The source material was peripheral blood. These TCRs come from a man between 18 and 29 years old with active or convalescent COVID-19.

This clone was counted between two and nine times. The chain links TRBV5-1 to TRBJ1-1, with a tentative D call TRBD1 (6 bases). CDR1 SGHRS and CDR2 YFSETQ come from the germline V gene. V lost 1 base and J lost 0, with 10 bases in between. This CDR3 region has 15 residues. CDR3 coding DNA: TGCGCCAGCAGCTTGATGGGGGCCATGAACACTGAAGCTTTCTTT. Its protein is CASSLMGAMNTEAFF.

V and J are TRBV19 and TRBJ1-6; 8 nucleotides agree with TRBD1. Germline V gives CDR1 LNHDA, CDR2 SQIVND (reference sequence). V was clipped by 5 bases and J by 7 bases; unmatched bases: 7. CDR3 length: 15 residues. The CDR3 nucleotides read TGTGCCAGTAGTCCCTGGACAGGGAACAATTCACCCCTCCACTTT. Translation gives CASSPWTGNNSPLHF.

The genes are TRBV7-9 and TRBJ1-2; D call uncertain. The CDR3 contains 15 residues. The ends were cut back, 2 bases at V and 2 bases at J, with 12 bases in the middle. CDR1 SEHNR and CDR2 FQNEAQ come from the germline V gene (reference sequence). The CDR3 DNA reads TGTGCCAGCAGCTTATTCTTGACGGGAAACTATGGCTACACCTTC. Protein sequence: CASSLFLTGNYGYTF. The full variable domain, rest sourced from reference TRBV7-9 and TRBJ1-2, is DTGVSQNPRHKITKRGQNVTFRCDPISEHNRLYWYRQTLGQGPEFLTYFQNEAQLEKSRLLSDRFSAERPKGSFSTLEIQRTEQGDSAMYLCASSLFLTGNYGYTFGSGTRLTVV.

The chain has TRBV5-1 and TRBJ2-7, with D possibly being TRBD1 (5 bases). This CDR3 region has 13 residues. Trimming took 0 bases from V and 4 from J, leaving 8 bases between them. The germline CDR1 and CDR2 sequences are SGHRS and YFSETQ. CDR3 protein: CASSLGTRYEQYF. The CDR3 coding sequence is TGCGCCAGCAGCTTGGGGACAAGATACGAGCAGTACTTC.

The chain uses TRBV23-1 and TRBJ2-3; no reliable D call. TRBV23-1 is annotated as an ORF whose role is uncertain. The CDR3 is 13 residues long. The V end was cut by 3 bases, the J end by 6 bases, with 10 bases between. The CDR3 loop is CASSHPGCDTQYF. The CDR3 DNA follows: TGCGCCAGCAGTCACCCAGGATGCGATACGCAGTATTTT.

The chain uses TRBV6-6 and TRBJ1-2; 8 bases are a match to TRBD1. The length of the CDR3 is 14 residues. Per the germline V gene, CDR1 is MNHNY and CDR2 is SVGAGI (reference sequence). V lost 2 bases and J lost 6; bases outside the gene matches: 5. Here the CDR3 reads CASSYLTGVHGYTF. CDR3 DNA: TGTGCCAGCAGTTACCTGACAGGGGTACATGGCTACACCTTC.

The genes are TRBV9 and TRBJ1-2; D is ambiguous. Between the trimmed V and J ends, which lost 0 bases and 5 bases, there was a span of 11 bases. The CDR3 covers 14 residues. From germline, CDR1 is SGDLS and CDR2 YYNGEE. The CDR3 DNA reads TGTGCCAGCAGCGTAGTGCAGATTCCTTATGGCTACACCTTC. This gives the protein CASSVVQIPYGYTF.

This sequence joins TRBV9 and TRBJ2-2; no clear D. This CDR3 has 13 residues. V lost 2 bases and J 3 bases, leaving 5 bases between the germline ends. The germline gives CDR1 SGDLS, CDR2 YYNGEE. The CDR3 is CASSVSDTGELFF. The CDR3 region has the DNA TGTGCCAGCAGCGTTAGTGACACCGGGGAGCTGTTTTTT.

This chain connects TRBV9 to TRBJ2-7; D ambiguous. V dropped 0 bases and J dropped 6 bases, with 10 bases sitting between them. Germline V gene sequence: CDR1 SGDLS, CDR2 YYNGEE. CDR3 size: 13 residues. The CDR3: CASSVGPYSEQYF. As DNA, the CDR3 is TGTGCCAGCAGCGTAGGACCGTACAGCGAGCAGTACTTC.

The V gene is TRBV5-1, the J gene TRBJ1-1, with 12 bases aligning to TRBD1. Unmatched junction bases numbered 7, after V lost 3 bases and J lost 4 bases. In germline, CDR1 is SGHRS, CDR2 YFSETQ. The CDR3 has 16 residues. CDR3 sequence (DNA): TGCGCCAGCAGCTCCTCCGGGACAGGGGGCTTCACTGAAGCTTTCTTT. It specifies CASSSSGTGGFTEAFF.

Notes on this clone: The same CDR3 is also encoded by other DNA sequences in this sample. The DNA for the CDR3 is TGTGCCAGCAGCGTTGGCGGGGGGATCTACAATGAGCAGTTCTTC. As protein: CASSVGGGIYNEQFF. The rearrangement links TRBV9 to TRBJ2-1; TRBD2 matches 8 bases. The CDR3 covers 15 residues. Germline assignment: CDR1 SGDLS and CDR2 YYNGEE. Trimming at V came to 2 bases and at J to 3 bases, leaving 4 bases not matched to a gene.

The chain carries TRBV4-1 and TRBJ2-2; 11 bases are shared with TRBD2. Trimming cost V 6 bases and J 4 bases; bases outside gene matches: 7. CDR1 and CDR2 from the germline V gene are MGHRA and YSYEKL. There are 16 residues in the CDR3. The CDR3 reads CASSSSGGAATGELFF. The CDR3 DNA reads as TGCGCCAGCAGTAGTAGCGGGGGGGCCGCCACCGGGGAGCTGTTTTTT.

The V and J genes are TRBV4-3 and TRBJ2-7, with D perhaps TRBD2 (6 bases). The CDR3 sequence is 15 residues long. V lost 0 bases to trimming and J lost 1 base, with 10 bases between them. Germline V lookup: CDR1 LGHNA, CDR2 YSLEER. CDR3 nucleotide sequence: TGCGCCAGCAGCCAAGAGAAGGGACTTTCCTACGAGCAGTACTTC. Its protein product is CASSQEKGLSYEQYF.

The V gene is TRBV6-1, the J gene TRBJ1-5; weak D call: TRBD1 (6 bases). The CDR3 contains 17 residues. Trimming cost V 4 bases and J 2 bases, with 18 bases left between them. From germline, CDR1 is MNHNS and CDR2 SASEGT. DNA of the CDR3: TGTGCCAGCAGTGGGACAGTACCTAAAGGTGGCAATCAGCCCCAGCATTTT. Translating gives CASSGTVPKGGNQPQHF.

The chain employs TRBV11-2 and TRBJ1-2; 9 bases are a match to TRBD1. Trimming took 3 bases from V and 4 from J; bases not matched to a gene: 0. Germline V lookup: CDR1 SGHAT, CDR2 FQNNGV. CDR3 size: 13 residues. This chain's CDR3 is CASSLGQGYGYTF. In nucleotides, the CDR3 is TGTGCCAGCAGCTTGGGACAGGGCTATGGCTACACCTTC.

The CDR3 region is CASQPGHGNTIYF. In DNA form, the CDR3 reads TGCGCCAGCCAGCCCGGACACGGAAACACCATATATTTT. The V call is TRBV10-1, the J call TRBJ1-3; tentative D call: TRBD1 (5 bases). The CDR3 extends over 13 amino acids. Germline values: CDR1 WNHNN, CDR2 SYGVQD (reference sequence). Deletions cut 8 bases from V and 4 bases from J, with 12 bases between.

The chain employs TRBV6-5 and TRBJ1-4; a weak D match, TRBD1 (5 bases). Germline CDR1 and CDR2: MNHEY and SVGAGI. V lost 5 bases and J lost 7, with 11 bases in between. This CDR3 region has 13 residues. For the CDR3, the DNA is TGTGCCAGCAGTCTTCAGGGTGGTGAAAAACTGTTTTTT. It translates to CASSLQGGEKLFF.

The V gene is TRBV4-3, the J gene TRBJ2-3; D may be TRBD1 (6 bases). V gave up 0 bases and J gave up 2 bases, with 15 bases separating them. Looked up from germline, CDR1 is LGHNA and CDR2 is YSLEER. CDR3 length equals 17 residues. CDR3 coding DNA: TGCGCCAGCAGCCAAGAGTTGGCAGGGGCGCACACAGATACGCAGTATTTT. Its translation: CASSQELAGAHTDTQYF.

This clone was picked up one time. V and J are TRBV5-4 and TRBJ1-2; 8 positions match TRBD1. CDR3 length: 16 amino acids. CDR1 and CDR2 from the germline V gene are SGHNT and YYREEE (reference sequence). V shed 3 bases, J shed 4 bases, and the junction held 11 bases outside the gene matches. The CDR3 sequence is CASSSADRGFGYGYTF. As DNA, the CDR3 is TGTGCCAGCAGCTCCGCCGACAGGGGTTTCGGCTATGGCTACACCTTC.

The chain recombines TRBV11-3 with TRBJ1-1, with no clear D. Trimming removed 7 bases at V and 1 base at J, with 13 bases between. In germline, CDR1 is SGHNT, CDR2 YENEEA. The CDR3 is 14 residues long. The CDR3 loop reads CASKRREGNTEAFF. The CDR3 region has the DNA TGTGCCAGCAAGCGGCGGGAGGGGAACACTGAAGCTTTCTTT.

The V gene is TRBV5-4, the J gene TRBJ2-2; possible D gene TRBD1, 6 bases. V was shortened by 0 bases and J by 5 bases, with 11 bases between the two germline ends. Germline assignment: CDR1 SGHNT and CDR2 YYREEE (reference sequence). The CDR3 has 15 amino acids. The CDR3 is CASSLERQGTGELFF. The DNA for the CDR3 is TGTGCCAGCAGCTTGGAGCGTCAGGGGACCGGGGAGCTGTTTTTT.

V is TRBV6-5 and J is TRBJ2-4; 7 bases are shared with TRBD2. This CDR3 spans 15 amino acids. Germline CDR1 and CDR2: MNHEY and SVGAGI. V was clipped by 7 bases and J by 7 bases; unmatched bases: 13. The CDR3 nucleotides read TGTGCCAGCAACCCCGGGGCAGGGAGGGCGAACATTCAGTACTTC. Protein product: CASNPGAGRANIQYF.

The CDR3 region is CATSEGGNEQFF. CDR3 sequence (DNA): TGTGCCACCAGTGAAGGGGGCAATGAGCAGTTCTTC. J is TRBJ2-1 and V is TRBV24-1; possible D gene TRBD1, 6 bases. Germline values: CDR1 KGHDR, CDR2 SFDVKD. V lost 4 bases, J lost 6 bases, and 6 bases lay in between. CDR3 size: 12 residues.

The V call is TRBV11-2, the J call TRBJ2-1; TRBD1 is a possible D gene (5 bases). The CDR3 covers 16 residues. Germline V gene data show CDR1 as SGHAT and CDR2 as FQNNGV. V was clipped by 7 bases and J by 0 bases, with 16 bases between them. CDR3 protein: CASTIDWQGSYNEQFF. CDR3 in DNA: TGTGCCAGCACCATAGATTGGCAGGGCTCCTACAATGAGCAGTTCTTC.

The chain couples TRBV6-6 to TRBJ1-6, with D perhaps matching TRBD1 (6 bases). Trimming pared 6 bases from V and 5 bases from J, leaving 8 bases between. This CDR3 contains 13 residues. Per germline, CDR1 MNHNY and CDR2 SVGAGI (reference sequence). This chain's CDR3 is CASRQGDNSPLHF. The CDR3 DNA sequence: TGTGCCAGCAGACAGGGTGATAATTCACCCCTCCACTTT.

The rearrangement uses TRBV14 and TRBJ1-2; TRBD1 might be the D (6 bases). This CDR3 spans 14 amino acids. V lost 4 bases and J lost 5, with 14 bases in between. Germline-derived CDR1 and CDR2 are SGHDN and FVKESK. Here the CDR3 reads CASSPHRDRYGYTF. CDR3 bases: TGTGCCAGCAGCCCCCACAGGGATCGTTATGGCTACACCTTC.

Concerning this clone: Other DNA sequences in the same sample also yield this CDR3. The rearrangement links TRBV27 to TRBJ1-5, with D unclear. V lost 8 bases, J lost 6 bases, and 8 bases lay in between. This CDR3 comprises 11 residues. Germline loops: CDR1 MNHEY, CDR2 SMNVEV (reference sequence). The DNA of the CDR3 is TGTGCCAGCGGGCGGGGTCAGCCCCAGCATTTT. Amino acid sequence: CASGRGQPQHF.

The chain uses TRBV18 and TRBJ2-3; 10 bases match TRBD1. The CDR3 is made up of 15 amino acids. V shed 1 base, J shed 4 bases, and the junction held 2 bases outside the gene matches. CDR1 and CDR2 from the germline V gene are KGHSH and LQKENI. The CDR3 is CASSPRQGAADTQYF. As DNA, the CDR3 is TGTGCCAGCTCACCACGACAGGGGGCTGCAGATACGCAGTATTTT. The complete variable domain, with remaining parts taken from reference TRBV18 and TRBJ2-3, reads NAGVMQNPRHLVRRRGQEARLRCSPMKGHSHVYWYRQLPEEGLKFMVYLQKENIIDESGMPKERFSAEFPKEGPSILRIQQVVRGDSAAYFCASSPRQGAADTQYFGPGTRLTVL.

This clone was detected many times. The J gene is TRBJ2-7, the V gene TRBV5-1; a possible D gene is TRBD1 (5 bases). Germline CDR1 and CDR2: SGHRS and YFSETQ. The CDR3 extends over 13 amino acids. Between the trimmed V and J ends, which lost 4 bases and 2 bases, there was a span of 10 bases. As DNA, the CDR3 is TGCGCCAGCAGCCAGGGCGTTGCCTACGAGCAGTACTTC. It encodes CASSQGVAYEQYF.

The chain recombines TRBV19 with TRBJ2-5; TRBD1 matches at 11 bases. V trimming: 5 bases; J trimming: 4 bases; junction bases outside the gene matches: 9. Germline CDR1 reads LNHDA; CDR2 reads SQIVND (reference sequence). The CDR3 totals 16 residues. The CDR3 sequence: CASSDSGTGGRETQYF. The CDR3, as DNA: TGTGCCAGTAGTGACTCCGGGACAGGGGGTCGAGAGACCCAGTACTTC. The entire variable domain, with the rest obtained from reference TRBV19 and TRBJ2-5, is as follows: DGGITQSPKYLFRKEGQNVTLSCEQNLNHDAMYWYRQDPGQGLRLIYYSQIVNDFQKGDIAEGYSVSREKKESFPLTVTSAQKNPTAFYLCASSDSGTGGRETQYFGPGTRLLVL.

The V and J genes are TRBV29-1 and TRBJ2-3; 8 positions agree with TRBD1. The CDR3 loop spans 14 amino acids. The germline V gene encodes CDR1 SQVTM and CDR2 ANQGSEA. The V gene end was trimmed by 5 bases and the J gene end by 2 bases; junction bases not matched to a gene: 6. DNA for the CDR3: TGCAGCGTTAGTCAGGGGGCTGTCACAGATACGCAGTATTTT. Its translation is CSVSQGAVTDTQYF.